This T cell receptor (beta chain) came from a study of CD8+ T cells in alopecia areata. Study as a whole: Recipient mice, roughly 7-11-week-old female C3H/HeJ animals, received skin from 6-12-month-old C3H/HeJ graft donors with spontaneous alopecia. Regarding the study as a whole: Patients showed less clear TCR sequence sharing than mice, possibly partly because of HLA diversity. Scalp data also include sequences from resident alphabeta T cells of normal skin. Clonality was higher in lesional than normal scalp, especially in alopecia totalis/universalis.

This clone was counted a few times. Its matching antigen is unknown. All gene names here are mouse names. Coverage ceases 4 residues before the CDR3 finishes, and the germline J gene fills in the end. V was shortened by 1 base and J by 2 bases, with 10 bases between the two germline ends. CDR1 and CDR2 (germline): NNHNN, SYGAGS (reference sequence). The CDR3 consists of 14 residues. Reverse transcription of extracted RNA yielded cDNA, which provided the sequencing template. The method was immunoSEQ multiplex PCR; TCRdb's version includes in-frame clones alone and lacks a portion of them. The sample shows over 100,000 clones, none of them appearing just once.

The chain recombines TRBV13-2 with TRBJ2-7; D perhaps matches TRBD1 (5 bases). Sequenced material: lesional skin. The receptor's source is a C3H/HeJ mouse with alopecia areata. Mouse strain MHC haplotype: H2-k. The sequenced CDR3 bases are TGTGCCAGCGGTGATCCAGGGAGCCCCTAT. It codes for CASGDPGSPY. The entire CDR3 is CASGDPGSPYEQYF.